Following are 4 T cell receptor beta chains from one sample sequenced in a study of blood T cell repertoires in COVID-19 (dated by TCRdb to about 2020). To prepare the library, the immunoSEQ multiplex PCR assay was applied. Sourced from immuneACCESS, this table was stored by TCRdb with only in-frame sequences that have V and J called. A share of the clones is absent; for the studies checked, an unresolved V gene accounts for under half, and the remainder has no known explanation. This sample gives approximately 100,000 clones in total; 86% of them show up just once. The biggest ten clones account for approximately 2.6% of the sample. The source material was PBMCs or T cells enriched from blood (not recorded which). Receptors originate from a woman aged 50 to 60 who had recovered from COVID-19.

The chain combines TRBV6-5 with TRBJ2-7; D is unresolved. The CDR3 is made up of 12 amino acids. The V gene's germline CDR1 is MNHEY and CDR2 SVGAGI. Trimming took 7 bases from V and 0 from J, leaving 7 bases between them. CDR3 nucleotide sequence: TGTGCCAGCACAACCGGCTCCTACGAGCAGTACTTC. This sequence encodes CASTTGSYEQYF.

Written as DNA, the CDR3 is TGTGCCAGCAGCCCCCGACAGTACTACGAGCAGTACTTC. This translates into CASSPRQYYEQYF. This sequence joins TRBV11-2 and TRBJ2-7, with D maybe TRBD1 (5 bases). V was trimmed by 5 bases and J by 3 bases, leaving 11 bases between them. The CDR3 is 13 amino acids. The germline V gene has CDR1 SGHAT and CDR2 FQNNGV.

In nucleotides, the CDR3 is TGTGCCAGCAGGGTGACAGGGGGATCCTACAATGAGCAGTTCTTC. Protein: CASRVTGGSYNEQFF. J is TRBJ2-1 and V is TRBV2, with 9 bases aligning to TRBD1. From germline, CDR1 is SNHLY and CDR2 FYNNEI. This CDR3 is 15 amino acids long. Unmatched junction bases numbered 4, after V lost 6 bases and J lost 1 base.

The V gene is TRBV10-3, the J gene TRBJ2-7; tentative D call: TRBD1 (6 bases). This CDR3 spans 15 amino acids. Trimming shortened V by 6 bases and J by 5 bases, and 20 bases separated the two germline ends. Germline V gives CDR1 ENHRY, CDR2 SYGVKD. In DNA form, the CDR3 reads TGTGCCATCAGCGCCACCACGGACAGTTCGGACGAGCAGTACTTC. Its translation: CAISATTDSSDEQYF.